This TCR beta chain was observed in a study of blood T cell repertoires in COVID-19. Germline-derived CDR1 and CDR2 are SGHAT and FQNNGV. Trimming pared 1 base from V and 0 bases from J, leaving 13 bases between. The CDR3 contains 17 residues. Sequencing used immunoSEQ multiplex PCR; TCRdb keeps in-frame clones, though not all of them. Of some 180,000 clones listed, nearly 80% were seen once; the top ten hold 13% to 15%. This sequence was found in a man between 60 and 75 years old who had been exposed to COVID-19. J is TRBJ1-3 and V is TRBV11-2, with D unresolved. The sequenced sample consisted of PBMCs or T cells enriched from blood (not recorded which). CDR3 in amino acids: CASSLVGVGFSGNTIYF. The CDR3 region has the DNA TGTGCCAGCAGCTTAGTTGGAGTCGGCTTCTCTGGAAACACCATATATTTT.